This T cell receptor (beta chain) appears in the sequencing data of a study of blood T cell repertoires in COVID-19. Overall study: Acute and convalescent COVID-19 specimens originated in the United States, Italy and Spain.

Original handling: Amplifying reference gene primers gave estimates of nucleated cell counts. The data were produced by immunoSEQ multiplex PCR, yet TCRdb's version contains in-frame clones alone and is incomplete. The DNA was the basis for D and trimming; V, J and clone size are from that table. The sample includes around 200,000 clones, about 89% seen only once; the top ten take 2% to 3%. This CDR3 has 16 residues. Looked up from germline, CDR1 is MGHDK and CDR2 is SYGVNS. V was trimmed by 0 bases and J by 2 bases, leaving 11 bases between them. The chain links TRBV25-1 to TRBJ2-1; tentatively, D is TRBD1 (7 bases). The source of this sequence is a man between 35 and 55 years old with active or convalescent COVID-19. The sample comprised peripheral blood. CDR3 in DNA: TGTGCCAGCAGTGAATACTCAGGGGGGACCTACAATGAGCAGTTCTTC. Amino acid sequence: CASSEYSGGTYNEQFF.